What follows is one TCR beta chain and its context. Its antigen is not identified. This CDR3 comprises 15 residues. Germline CDR1 is SGDLS and CDR2 is YYNGEE. Deletions cut 0 bases from V and 7 bases from J, with 16 bases between. Sequencing was performed with immunoSEQ multiplex PCR; in TCRdb, only in-frame clones are kept and a portion is missing. The repertoire holds approximately 94,000 clones, with 93% as singletons. This entry comes from a study of siplizumab effects on memory and regulatory T cells. Study observations and caveats: Under siplizumab, an average roughly 63% of mappable alloreactive CD4+ clones were Treg-derived, compared with over 25% in controls. Significant reduction of alloreactive sequences traceable to unstimulated CD4+ memory cells was observed with siplizumab. Major contributors to the alloresponse seemed to be naive T cells, which also appeared more diverse than memory cells. The alloreactive clones that mapped to unstimulated subsets made up only a minor fraction.

This clonotype originated in a human donor in good health. Material: CD8+ T cells sorted from blood. V is TRBV9 and J is TRBJ1-2, with D unclear. CDR3 amino acids: CASSVGGPIEGGYTF. Written as DNA, the CDR3 is TGTGCCAGCAGCGTAGGAGGGCCTATCGAGGGTGGCTACACCTTC.